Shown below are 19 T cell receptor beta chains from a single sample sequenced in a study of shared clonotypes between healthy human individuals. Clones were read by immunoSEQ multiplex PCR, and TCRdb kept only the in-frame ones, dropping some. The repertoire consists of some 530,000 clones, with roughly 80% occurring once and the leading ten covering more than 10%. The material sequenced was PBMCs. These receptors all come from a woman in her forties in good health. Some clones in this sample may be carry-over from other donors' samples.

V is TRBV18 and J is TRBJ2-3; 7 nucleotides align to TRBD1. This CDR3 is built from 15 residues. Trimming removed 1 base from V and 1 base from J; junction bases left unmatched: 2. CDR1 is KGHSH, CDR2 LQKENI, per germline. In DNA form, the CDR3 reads TGTGCCAGCTCACCACTTACAGGGGGCACAGATACGCAGTATTTT. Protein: CASSPLTGGTDTQYF.

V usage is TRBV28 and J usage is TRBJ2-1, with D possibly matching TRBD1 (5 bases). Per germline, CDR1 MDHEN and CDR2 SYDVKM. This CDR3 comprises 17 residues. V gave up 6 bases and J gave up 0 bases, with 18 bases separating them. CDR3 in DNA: TGTGCCAGCAGGCTCCGAGGCTACAGGAGCTCCTACAATGAGCAGTTCTTC. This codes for CASRLRGYRSSYNEQFF.

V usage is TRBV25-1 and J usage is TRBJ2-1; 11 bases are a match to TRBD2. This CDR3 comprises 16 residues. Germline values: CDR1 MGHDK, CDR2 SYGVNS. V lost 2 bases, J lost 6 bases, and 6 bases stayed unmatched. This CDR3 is CASSEGRGLAANEQFF. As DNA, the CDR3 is TGTGCCAGCAGTGAAGGCCGGGGACTAGCGGCCAATGAGCAGTTCTTC. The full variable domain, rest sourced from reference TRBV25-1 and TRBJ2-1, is EADIYQTPRYLVIGTGKKITLECSQTMGHDKMYWYQQDPGMELHLIHYSYGVNSTEKGDLSSESTVSRIRTEHFPLTLESARPSHTSQYLCASSEGRGLAANEQFFGPGTRLTVL.

CDR3 protein: CASSKPTMGLEQYF. The CDR3, as DNA: TGTGCCAGTAGTAAACCGACTATGGGGCTCGAGCAGTACTTC. V gene TRBV19 combines with J gene TRBJ2-7; D tentatively fits TRBD1 or TRBD2 (5 bases each). V was shortened by 4 bases and J by 6 bases, with 16 bases between the two germline ends. The CDR3 runs 14 residues. Germline CDR1 is LNHDA and CDR2 is SQIVND (reference sequence).

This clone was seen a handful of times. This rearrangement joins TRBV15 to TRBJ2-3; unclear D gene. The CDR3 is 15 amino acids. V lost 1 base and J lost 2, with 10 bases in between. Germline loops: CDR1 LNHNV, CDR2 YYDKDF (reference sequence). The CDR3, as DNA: TGTGCCACCAGCAGAGTAGGGAATCCCACAGATACGCAGTATTTT. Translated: CATSRVGNPTDTQYF.

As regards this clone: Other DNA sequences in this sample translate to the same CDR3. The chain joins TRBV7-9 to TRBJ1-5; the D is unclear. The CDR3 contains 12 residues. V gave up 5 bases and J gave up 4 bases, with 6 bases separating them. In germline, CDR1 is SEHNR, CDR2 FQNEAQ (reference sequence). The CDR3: CASSLVNQPQHF. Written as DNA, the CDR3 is TGTGCCAGCAGCCTAGTTAATCAGCCCCAGCATTTT.

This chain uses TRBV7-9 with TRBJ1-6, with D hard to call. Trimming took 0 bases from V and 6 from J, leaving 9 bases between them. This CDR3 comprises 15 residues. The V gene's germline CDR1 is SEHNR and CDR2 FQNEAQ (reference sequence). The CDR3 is CASSLAGPPNSPLHF. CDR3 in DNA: TGTGCCAGCAGCTTAGCCGGTCCGCCTAATTCACCCCTCCACTTT.

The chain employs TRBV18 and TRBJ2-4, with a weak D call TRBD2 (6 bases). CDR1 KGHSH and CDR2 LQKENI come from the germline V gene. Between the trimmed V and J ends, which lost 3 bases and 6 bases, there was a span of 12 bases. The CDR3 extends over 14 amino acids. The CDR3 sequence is CASSPAGRTNIQYF. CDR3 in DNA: TGTGCCAGCTCACCCGCGGGACGGACAAACATTCAGTACTTC. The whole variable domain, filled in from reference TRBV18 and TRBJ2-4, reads NAGVMQNPRHLVRRRGQEARLRCSPMKGHSHVYWYRQLPEEGLKFMVYLQKENIIDESGMPKERFSAEFPKEGPSILRIQQVVRGDSAAYFCASSPAGRTNIQYFGAGTRLSVL.

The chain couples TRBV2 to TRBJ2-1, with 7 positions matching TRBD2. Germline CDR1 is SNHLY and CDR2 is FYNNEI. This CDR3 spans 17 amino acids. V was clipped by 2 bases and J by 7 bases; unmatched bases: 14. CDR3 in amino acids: CASSEISGWGLQNEQFF. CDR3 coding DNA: TGTGCCAGCAGTGAAATTAGCGGGTGGGGGTTGCAAAATGAGCAGTTCTTC.

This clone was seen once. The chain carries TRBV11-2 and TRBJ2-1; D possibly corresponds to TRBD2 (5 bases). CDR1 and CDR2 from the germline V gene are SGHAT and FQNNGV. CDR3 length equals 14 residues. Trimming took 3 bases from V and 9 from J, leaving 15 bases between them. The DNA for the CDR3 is TGTGCCAGCAGCTTTGGACCGCGGGTAGGTGAGCAGTTCTTC. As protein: CASSFGPRVGEQFF. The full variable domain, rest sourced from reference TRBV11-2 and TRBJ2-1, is EAGVAQSPRYKIIEKRQSVAFWCNPISGHATLYWYQQILGQGPKLLIQFQNNGVVDDSQLPKDRFSAERLKGVDSTLKIQPAKLEDSAVYLCASSFGPRVGEQFFGPGTRLTVL.

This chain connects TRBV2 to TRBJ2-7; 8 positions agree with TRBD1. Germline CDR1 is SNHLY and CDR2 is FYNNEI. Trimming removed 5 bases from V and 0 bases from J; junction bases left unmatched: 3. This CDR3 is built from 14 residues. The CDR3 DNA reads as TGTGCCAGCAGTCGGACAGGGAGCTCCTACGAGCAGTACTTC. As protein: CASSRTGSSYEQYF.

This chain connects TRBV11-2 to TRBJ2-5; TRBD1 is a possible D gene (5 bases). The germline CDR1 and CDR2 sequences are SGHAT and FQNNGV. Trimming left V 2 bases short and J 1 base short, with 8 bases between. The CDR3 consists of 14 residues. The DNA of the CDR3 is TGTGCCAGCAGCTTAAGGGGAAGCCAAGAGACCCAGTACTTC. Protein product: CASSLRGSQETQYF.

The CDR3 sequence is CASRLAGTLLLVGNQPQHF. CDR3 nucleotides: TGTGCCAGCAGATTAGCCGGGACTCTCTTACTGGTGGGCAATCAGCCCCAGCATTTT. The V and J genes are TRBV28 and TRBJ1-5; D is possibly TRBD1 (5 bases). Germline assignment: CDR1 MDHEN and CDR2 SYDVKM. The CDR3 has 19 residues. V dropped 6 bases and J dropped 2 bases, with 26 bases sitting between them.

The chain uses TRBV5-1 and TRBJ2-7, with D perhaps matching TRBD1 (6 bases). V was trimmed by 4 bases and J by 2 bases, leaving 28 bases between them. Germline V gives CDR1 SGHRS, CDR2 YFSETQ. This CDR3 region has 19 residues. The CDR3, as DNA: TGCGCCAGCAGCATTGATATTATGAGCAGGGGTTTTCCCACCTACGAGCAGTACTTC. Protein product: CASSIDIMSRGFPTYEQYF.

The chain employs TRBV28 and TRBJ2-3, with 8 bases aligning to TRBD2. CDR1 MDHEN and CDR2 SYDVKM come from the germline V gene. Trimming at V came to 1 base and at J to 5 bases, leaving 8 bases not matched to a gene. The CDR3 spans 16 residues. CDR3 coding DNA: TGTGCCAGCAGTTTATTACGGGAGGGCCGCCGAGATACGCAGTATTTT. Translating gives CASSLLREGRRDTQYF.

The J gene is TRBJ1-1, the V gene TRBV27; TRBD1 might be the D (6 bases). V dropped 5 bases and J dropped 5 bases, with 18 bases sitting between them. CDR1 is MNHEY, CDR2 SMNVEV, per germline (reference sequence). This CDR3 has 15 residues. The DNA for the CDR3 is TGTGCCAGCAGTCCTCTCGCAGGGGTCAGGACTGAAGCTTTCTTT. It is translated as CASSPLAGVRTEAFF.

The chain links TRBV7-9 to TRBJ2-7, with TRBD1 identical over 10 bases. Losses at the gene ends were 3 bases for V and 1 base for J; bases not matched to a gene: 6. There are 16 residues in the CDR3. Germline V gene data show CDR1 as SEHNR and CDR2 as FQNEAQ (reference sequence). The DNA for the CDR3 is TGTGCCAGCAGCTTCAGGGACAGGGGCCCATCCTACGAGCAGTACTTC. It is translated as CASSFRDRGPSYEQYF.

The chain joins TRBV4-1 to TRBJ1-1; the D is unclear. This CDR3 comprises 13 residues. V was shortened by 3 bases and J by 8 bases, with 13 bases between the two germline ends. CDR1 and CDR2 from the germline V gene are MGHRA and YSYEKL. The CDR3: CASSQASRAEAFF. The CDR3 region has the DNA TGCGCCAGCAGCCAGGCCTCCCGAGCCGAAGCTTTCTTT.

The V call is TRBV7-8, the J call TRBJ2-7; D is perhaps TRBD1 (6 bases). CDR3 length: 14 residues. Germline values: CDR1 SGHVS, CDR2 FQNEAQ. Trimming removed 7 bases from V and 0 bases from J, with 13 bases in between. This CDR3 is CASTPRDTSYEQYF. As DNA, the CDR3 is TGTGCCAGCACCCCCCGGGACACCTCCTACGAGCAGTACTTC. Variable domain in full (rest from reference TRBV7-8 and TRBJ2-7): GAGVSQSPRYKVAKRGQDVALRCDPISGHVSLFWYQQALGQGPEFLTYFQNEAQLDKSGLPSDRFFAERPEGSVSTLKIQRTQQEDSAVYLCASTPRDTSYEQYFGPGTRLTVT.